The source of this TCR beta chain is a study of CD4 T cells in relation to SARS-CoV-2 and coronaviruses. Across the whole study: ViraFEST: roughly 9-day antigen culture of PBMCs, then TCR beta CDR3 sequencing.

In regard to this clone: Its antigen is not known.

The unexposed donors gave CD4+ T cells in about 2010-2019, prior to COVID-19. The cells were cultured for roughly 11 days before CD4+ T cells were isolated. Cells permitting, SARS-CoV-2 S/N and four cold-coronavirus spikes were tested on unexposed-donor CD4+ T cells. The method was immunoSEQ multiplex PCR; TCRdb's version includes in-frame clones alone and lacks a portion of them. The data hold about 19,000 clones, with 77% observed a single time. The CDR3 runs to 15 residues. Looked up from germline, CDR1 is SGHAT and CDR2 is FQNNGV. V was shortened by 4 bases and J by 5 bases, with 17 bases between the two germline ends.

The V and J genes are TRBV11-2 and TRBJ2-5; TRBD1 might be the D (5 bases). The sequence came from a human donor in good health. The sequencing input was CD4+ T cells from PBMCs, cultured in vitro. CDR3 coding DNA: TGTGCCAGCAGCTCCCCCGTGGGGCAGGTGGAGACCCAGTACTTC. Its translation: CASSSPVGQVETQYF.